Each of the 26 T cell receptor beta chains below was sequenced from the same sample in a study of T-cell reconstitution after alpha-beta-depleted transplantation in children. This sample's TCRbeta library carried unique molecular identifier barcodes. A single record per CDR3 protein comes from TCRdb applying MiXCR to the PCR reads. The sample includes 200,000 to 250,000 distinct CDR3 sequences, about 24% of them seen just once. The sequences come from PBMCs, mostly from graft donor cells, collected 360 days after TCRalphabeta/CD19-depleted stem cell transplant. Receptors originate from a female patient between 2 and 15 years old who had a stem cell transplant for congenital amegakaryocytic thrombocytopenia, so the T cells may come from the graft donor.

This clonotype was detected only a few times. As DNA, the CDR3 is TGCAGTGCAAGGATTGGGGGGACTTATAATTCACCCCTCCACTTT. Translation: CSARIGGTYNSPLHF. V is TRBV20-1 and J is TRBJ1-6; tentatively, D is TRBD1 (5 bases). CDR3 size: 15 residues. CDR1 and CDR2 (germline): DFQATT, SNEGSKA (reference sequence). Trimming pared 6 bases from V and 4 bases from J, leaving 16 bases between.

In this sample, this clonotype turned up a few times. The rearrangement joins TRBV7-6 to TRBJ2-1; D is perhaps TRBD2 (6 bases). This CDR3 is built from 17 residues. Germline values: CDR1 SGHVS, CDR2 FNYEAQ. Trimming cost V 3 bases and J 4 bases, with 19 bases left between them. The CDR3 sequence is CASSFGRGGVIYNEQFF. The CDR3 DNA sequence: TGTGCCAGCAGCTTTGGAAGAGGCGGGGTGATTTACAATGAGCAGTTCTTC.

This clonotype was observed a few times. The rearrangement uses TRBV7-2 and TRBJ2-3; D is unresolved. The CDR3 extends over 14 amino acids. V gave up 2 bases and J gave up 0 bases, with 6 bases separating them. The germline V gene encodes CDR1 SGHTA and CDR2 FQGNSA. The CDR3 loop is CASSLWPSTDTQYF. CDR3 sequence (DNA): TGTGCCAGCAGCTTATGGCCGAGCACAGATACGCAGTATTTT.

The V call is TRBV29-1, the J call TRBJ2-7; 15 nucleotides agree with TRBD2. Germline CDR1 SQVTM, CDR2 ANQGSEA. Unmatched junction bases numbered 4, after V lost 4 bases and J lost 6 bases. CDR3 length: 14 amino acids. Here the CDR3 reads CSVARTSGRGEQYF. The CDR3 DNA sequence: TGCAGCGTTGCCCGGACTAGCGGGAGGGGCGAGCAGTACTTC.

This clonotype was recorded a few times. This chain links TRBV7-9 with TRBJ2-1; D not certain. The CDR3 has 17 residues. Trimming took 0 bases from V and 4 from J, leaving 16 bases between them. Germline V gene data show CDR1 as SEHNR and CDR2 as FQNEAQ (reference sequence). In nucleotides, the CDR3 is TGTGCCAGCAGCTTAGCGTTTAATAAGGGCGGATACAATGAGCAGTTCTTC. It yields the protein CASSLAFNKGGYNEQFF.

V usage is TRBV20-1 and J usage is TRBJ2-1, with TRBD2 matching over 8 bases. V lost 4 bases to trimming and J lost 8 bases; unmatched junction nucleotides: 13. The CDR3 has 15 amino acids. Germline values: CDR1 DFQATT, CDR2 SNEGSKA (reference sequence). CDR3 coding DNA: TGCAGTGCTATTATTCGGGGGGGGCAGAGGTATGAGCAGTTCTTC. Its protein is CSAIIRGGQRYEQFF.

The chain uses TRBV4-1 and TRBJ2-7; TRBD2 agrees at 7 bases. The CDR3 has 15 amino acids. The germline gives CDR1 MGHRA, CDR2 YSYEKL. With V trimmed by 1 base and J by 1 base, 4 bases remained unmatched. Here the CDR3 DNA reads TGCGCCAGCAGCCAAGTGTCAGCGGGGTCCTACGAGCAGTACTTC. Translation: CASSQVSAGSYEQYF.

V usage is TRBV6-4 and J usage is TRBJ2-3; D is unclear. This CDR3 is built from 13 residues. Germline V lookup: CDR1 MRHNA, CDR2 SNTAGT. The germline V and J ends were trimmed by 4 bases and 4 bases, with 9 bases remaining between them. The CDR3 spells CASSGALADTQYF. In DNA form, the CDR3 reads TGTGCCAGCAGTGGAGCCTTGGCAGATACGCAGTATTTT.

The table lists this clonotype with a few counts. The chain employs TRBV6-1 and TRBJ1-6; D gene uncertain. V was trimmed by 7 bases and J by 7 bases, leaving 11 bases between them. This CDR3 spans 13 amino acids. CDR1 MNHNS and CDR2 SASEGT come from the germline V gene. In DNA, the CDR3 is TGTGCCAGCACCAATGGAGTGAATTCACCCCTCCACTTT. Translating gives CASTNGVNSPLHF.

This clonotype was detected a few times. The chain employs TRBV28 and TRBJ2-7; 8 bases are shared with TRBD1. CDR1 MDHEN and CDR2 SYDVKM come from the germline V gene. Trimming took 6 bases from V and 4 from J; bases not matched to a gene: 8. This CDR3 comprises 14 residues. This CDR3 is CASSSTGATYEQYF. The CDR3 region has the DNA TGTGCCAGCAGCTCGACAGGGGCCACGTACGAGCAGTACTTC.

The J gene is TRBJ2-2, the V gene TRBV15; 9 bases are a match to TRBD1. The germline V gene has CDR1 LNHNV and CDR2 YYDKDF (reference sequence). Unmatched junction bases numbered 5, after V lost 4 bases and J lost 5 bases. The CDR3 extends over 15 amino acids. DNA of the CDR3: TGTGCCACCAGCACGACAGGGGGTTGGACCGGGGAGCTGTTTTTT. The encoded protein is CATSTTGGWTGELFF.

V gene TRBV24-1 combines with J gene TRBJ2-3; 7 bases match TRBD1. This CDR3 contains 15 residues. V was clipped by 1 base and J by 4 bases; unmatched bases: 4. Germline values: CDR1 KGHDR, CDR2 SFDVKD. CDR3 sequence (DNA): TGTGCCACCAGTGATTTCGGCAGGGGGTCAGATACGCAGTATTTT. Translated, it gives CATSDFGRGSDTQYF.

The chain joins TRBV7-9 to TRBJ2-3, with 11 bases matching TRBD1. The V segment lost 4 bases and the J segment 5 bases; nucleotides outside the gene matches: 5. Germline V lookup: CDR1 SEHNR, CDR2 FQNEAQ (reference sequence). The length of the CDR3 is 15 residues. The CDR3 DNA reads TGTGCCAGCAGCTCCGGACAGGGGGCAAAAGATACGCAGTATTTT. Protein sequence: CASSSGQGAKDTQYF.

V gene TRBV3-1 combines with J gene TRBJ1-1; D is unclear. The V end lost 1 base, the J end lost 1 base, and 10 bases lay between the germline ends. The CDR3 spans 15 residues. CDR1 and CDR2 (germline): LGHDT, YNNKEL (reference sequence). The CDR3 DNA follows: TGTGCCAGCAGCCAAGGACTACAGCGGAACACTGAAGCTTTCTTT. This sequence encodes CASSQGLQRNTEAFF.

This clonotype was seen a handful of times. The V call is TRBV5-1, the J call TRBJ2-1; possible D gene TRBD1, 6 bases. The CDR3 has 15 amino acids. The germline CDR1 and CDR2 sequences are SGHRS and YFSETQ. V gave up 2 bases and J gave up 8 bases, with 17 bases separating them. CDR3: CASSFQSPGADEQFF. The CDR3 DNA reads TGCGCCAGCAGCTTTCAGTCCCCAGGGGCCGATGAGCAGTTCTTC.

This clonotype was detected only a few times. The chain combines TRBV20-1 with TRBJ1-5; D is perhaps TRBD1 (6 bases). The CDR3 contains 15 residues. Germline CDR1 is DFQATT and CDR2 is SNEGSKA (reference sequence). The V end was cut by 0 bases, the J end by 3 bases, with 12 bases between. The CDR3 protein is CSARDDGGVNQPQHF. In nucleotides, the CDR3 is TGCAGTGCTAGAGATGACGGGGGCGTCAATCAGCCCCAGCATTTT.

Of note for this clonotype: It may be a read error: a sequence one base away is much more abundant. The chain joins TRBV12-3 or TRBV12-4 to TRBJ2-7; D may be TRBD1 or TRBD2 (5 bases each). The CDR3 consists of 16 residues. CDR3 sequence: CASAARVTAISYEHYF. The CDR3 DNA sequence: TGTGCCAGCGCCGCGAGGGTGACAGCGATCTCCTACGAGCATTACTTC.

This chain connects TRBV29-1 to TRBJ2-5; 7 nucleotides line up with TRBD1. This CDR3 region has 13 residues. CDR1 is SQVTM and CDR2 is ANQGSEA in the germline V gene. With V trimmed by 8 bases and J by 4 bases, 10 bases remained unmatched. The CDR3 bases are TGCAGCACCCGACAGGGACCCAGAGAGACCCAGTACTTC. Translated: CSTRQGPRETQYF.

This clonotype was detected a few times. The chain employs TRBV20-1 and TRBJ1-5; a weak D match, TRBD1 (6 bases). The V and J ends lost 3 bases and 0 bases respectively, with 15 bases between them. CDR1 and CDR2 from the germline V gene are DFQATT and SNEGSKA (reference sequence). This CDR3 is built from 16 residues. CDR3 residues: CSASYTGFFSNQPQHF. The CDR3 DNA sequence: TGCAGTGCTAGTTACACAGGGTTCTTTAGCAATCAGCCCCAGCATTTT.

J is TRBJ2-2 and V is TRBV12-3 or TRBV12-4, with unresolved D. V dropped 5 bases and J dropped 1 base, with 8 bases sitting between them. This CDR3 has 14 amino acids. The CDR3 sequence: CASSLQWNTGELFF. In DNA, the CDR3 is TGTGCCAGCAGTCTACAGTGGAACACCGGGGAGCTGTTTTTT.

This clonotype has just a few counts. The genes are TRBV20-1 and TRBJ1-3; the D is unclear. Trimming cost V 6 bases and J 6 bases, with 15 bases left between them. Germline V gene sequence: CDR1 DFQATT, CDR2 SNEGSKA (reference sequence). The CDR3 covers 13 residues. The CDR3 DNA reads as TGCAGTGCATTCTCGGAAAACCTAAACACCATATATTTT. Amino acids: CSAFSENLNTIYF.

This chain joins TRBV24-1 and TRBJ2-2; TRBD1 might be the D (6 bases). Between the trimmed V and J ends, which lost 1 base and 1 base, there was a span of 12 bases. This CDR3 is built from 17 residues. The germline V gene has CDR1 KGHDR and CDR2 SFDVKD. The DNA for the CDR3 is TGTGCCACCAGTGATTTTGGGGGACAAGGGAACACCGGGGAGCTGTTTTTT. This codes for CATSDFGGQGNTGELFF.

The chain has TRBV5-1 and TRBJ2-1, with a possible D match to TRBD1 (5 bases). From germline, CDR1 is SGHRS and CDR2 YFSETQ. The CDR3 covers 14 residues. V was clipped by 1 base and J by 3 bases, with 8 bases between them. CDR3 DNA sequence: TGCGCCAGCAGCTTGACAGGCTTCTACAATGAGCAGTTCTTC. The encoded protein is CASSLTGFYNEQFF. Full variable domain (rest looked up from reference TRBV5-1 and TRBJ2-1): KAGVTQTPRYLIKTRGQQVTLSCSPISGHRSVSWYQQTPGQGLQFLFEYFSETQRNKGNFPGRFSGRQFSNSRSEMNVSTLELGDSALYLCASSLTGFYNEQFFGPGTRLTVL.

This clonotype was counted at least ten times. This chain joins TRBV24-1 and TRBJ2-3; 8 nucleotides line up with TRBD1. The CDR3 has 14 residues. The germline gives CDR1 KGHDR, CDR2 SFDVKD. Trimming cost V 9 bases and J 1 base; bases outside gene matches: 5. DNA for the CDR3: TGTGCCACCGAGGGACAGGCCGGCACAGATACGCAGTATTTT. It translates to CATEGQAGTDTQYF.

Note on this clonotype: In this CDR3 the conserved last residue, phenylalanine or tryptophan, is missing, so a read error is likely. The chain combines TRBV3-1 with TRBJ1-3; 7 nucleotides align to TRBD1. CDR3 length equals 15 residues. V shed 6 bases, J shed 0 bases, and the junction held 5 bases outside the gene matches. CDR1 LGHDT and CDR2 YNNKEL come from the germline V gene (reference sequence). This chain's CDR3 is CASRRQGPSGNTIYS. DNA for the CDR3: TGTGCCAGCAGAAGACAGGGTCCCTCTGGAAACACCATATATTCT.

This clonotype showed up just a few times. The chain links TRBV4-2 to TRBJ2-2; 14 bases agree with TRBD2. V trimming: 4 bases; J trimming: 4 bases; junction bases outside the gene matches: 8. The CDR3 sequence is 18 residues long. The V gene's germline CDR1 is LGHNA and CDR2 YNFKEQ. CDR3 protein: CASSPWTSGRIITGELFF. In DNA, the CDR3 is TGTGCCAGCAGCCCGTGGACTAGCGGGAGGATCATCACCGGGGAGCTGTTTTTT.